The clone carrying this T cell receptor beta chain was detected only once. This specimen comes from a study of blood T cell repertoires in COVID-19. Study context: Material from acute and convalescent COVID-19 was sourced from the United States, Italy and Spain. In each case, the material was cDNA or gDNA derived from T cells, B-cell-depleted T cells, or PBMCs.

Authors' methods: Reference gene primer amplification in the assay estimated nucleated cell counts. Data came from immunoSEQ multiplex PCR; TCRdb stores just in-frame clones and leaves some out. The DNA gave D and trimming, while V, J and clone size come from that table. The table has a few hundred thousand clones, 75% to 85% seen once; the top ten hold roughly 13%. Germline CDR1 MNHEY, CDR2 SVGAGI. This CDR3 spans 14 amino acids. The ends lost 6 bases at V and 4 bases at J; junction bases unmatched: 8. Source material: peripheral blood. The V call is TRBV6-5, the J call TRBJ2-7, with 8 bases lining up with TRBD1. This receptor was identified in a human donor in a cohort sampled during active COVID-19. This chain's CDR3 is CASRGPGGVYEQYF. The CDR3 DNA reads TGTGCCAGCAGGGGCCCAGGGGGCGTATACGAGCAGTACTTC.